The 14 T cell receptor beta chains presented below share a single source sample, sequenced in a study of monozygotic twins with inflammatory bowel disease. TCRdb re-analyzed the 5' RACE reads; it lists each CDR3 protein once, without DNA. In all, the sample yields 200,000 to 250,000 distinct CDR3 sequences. Sample: blood. These TCRs come from a human donor with ulcerative colitis or Crohn's disease, or a healthy co-twin of an affected twin (not recorded which).

The chain uses TRBV20-1 and TRBJ1-3; there is no DNA to check the TCRdb D call of TRBD1. CDR1 is DFQATT and CDR2 is SNEGSKA in the germline V gene (reference sequence). The CDR3 has 14 amino acids. This CDR3 reads CSARRDNSGNTIYF.

The rearrangement joins TRBV11-1 to TRBJ2-1; TCRdb returns TRBD2, unconfirmable since there is no DNA. The germline V gene has CDR1 SGHAT and CDR2 FQDESV (reference sequence). This CDR3 comprises 16 residues. CDR3 amino acids: CASSLGLAGADNEQFF.

The chain links TRBV29-1 to TRBJ2-7; TCRdb's D call of TRBD1 is untestable without DNA. Per the germline V gene, CDR1 is SQVTM and CDR2 is ANQGSEA. The CDR3 spans 13 residues. The CDR3 sequence: CSCRDRKNYEQYF.

The rearrangement uses TRBV6-1 and TRBJ2-3; TCRdb designates TRBD1, a call that cannot be tested without DNA. CDR1 is MNHNS and CDR2 is SASEGT in the germline V gene. This CDR3 contains 14 residues. CDR3 sequence reads: CASKPGFSTDTQYF.

This chain uses TRBV12-3 or TRBV12-4 with TRBJ1-5. This CDR3 has 12 residues. The CDR3 is CASSWDNQPQHF.

This rearrangement joins TRBV9 to TRBJ2-1; the D call of TRBD1 rests on TCRdb alone, since no DNA is present to check it. The CDR3 totals 14 residues. In germline, CDR1 is SGDLS, CDR2 YYNGEE. This chain's CDR3 is CASQGAYGYNEQFF.

This chain joins TRBV6-2 or TRBV6-3 and TRBJ2-5; the TCRdb call, TRBD2, lacks DNA for checking. CDR3 length: 16 amino acids. From germline, CDR1 is MNHEY and CDR2 SVGEGT. This CDR3 reads CASTRFSGRVGETQYF.

The CDR3: CSARGRENQPQHF. This chain links TRBV20-1 with TRBJ1-5. There are 13 residues in the CDR3. The germline V gene encodes CDR1 DFQATT and CDR2 SNEGSKA (reference sequence).

This chain links TRBV6-5 with TRBJ2-3; TCRdb calls TRBD2, which cannot be checked without DNA. The CDR3 has 15 residues. Germline values: CDR1 MNHEY, CDR2 SVGAGI. This CDR3 reads CASSYASGGTDTQYF.

The chain couples TRBV12-3 or TRBV12-4 to TRBJ1-2; TCRdb reports TRBD1, a call that lacks DNA to check it against. The CDR3 is made up of 13 amino acids. The chain's CDR3 is CASSSTGWYGYTF.

The chain couples TRBV3-1 to TRBJ1-1; TCRdb lists TRBD1, though no DNA is available to test this call. This CDR3 has 15 residues. Germline V gene sequence: CDR1 LGHDT, CDR2 YNNKEL (reference sequence). CDR3 sequence: CASSPSRGVGTEAFF.

The chain links TRBV29-1 to TRBJ2-1; the TRBD1 assignment by TCRdb is unverifiable without DNA. Per the germline V gene, CDR1 is SQVTM and CDR2 is ANQGSEA. The CDR3 is made up of 19 amino acids. This CDR3 is CSVNPSRDRAPLKGNEQFF.

J is TRBJ2-7 and V is TRBV4-3. The CDR3 extends over 14 amino acids. Germline V lookup: CDR1 LGHNA, CDR2 YSLEER. The CDR3 reads CASSQERMAYEQYF.

This chain uses TRBV7-9 with TRBJ1-2; TCRdb returns TRBD1, unconfirmable since there is no DNA. This CDR3 has 14 residues. Germline V lookup: CDR1 SEHNR, CDR2 FQNEAQ (reference sequence). CDR3 residues: CASRLTGAGGGCTF. The full variable domain, in which reference TRBV7-9 and TRBJ1-2 provide the parts outside the CDR3, is DTGVSQNPRHKITKRGQNVTFRCDPISEHNRLYWYRQTLGQGPEFLTYFQNEAQLEKSRLLSDRFSAERPKGSFSTLEIQRTEQGDSAMYLCASRLTGAGGGCTFGSGTRLTVV.